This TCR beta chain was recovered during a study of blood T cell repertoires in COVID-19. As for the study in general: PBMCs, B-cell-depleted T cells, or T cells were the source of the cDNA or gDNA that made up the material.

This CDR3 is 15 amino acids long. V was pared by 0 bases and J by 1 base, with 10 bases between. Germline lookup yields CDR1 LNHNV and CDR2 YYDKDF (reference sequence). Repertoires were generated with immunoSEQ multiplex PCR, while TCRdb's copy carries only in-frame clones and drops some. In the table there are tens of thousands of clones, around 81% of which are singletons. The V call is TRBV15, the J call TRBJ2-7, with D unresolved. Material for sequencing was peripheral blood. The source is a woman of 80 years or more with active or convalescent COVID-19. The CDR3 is CATSRDFGESYEQYF. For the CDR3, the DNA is TGTGCCACCAGCAGAGATTTCGGAGAATCCTACGAGCAGTACTTC.